One sample yielded the 2 T cell receptor beta chains listed below, sequenced in a study of technical replicates of blood from several donors (dated by TCRdb to 2017 to 2019). The library came from the immunoSEQ multiplex PCR assay. TCRdb provides this immuneACCESS table in a form limited to in-frame rearrangements. Some clones are lacking; in checked studies, under half of them reflect an unresolved V gene, and why the rest are absent is not known. Here the sample has fewer than 95,000 clones; around 94% occur a single time. Jointly, the top ten make up 0.25% of the sample. The material sequenced was T cells isolated from PBMCs. Source of these receptors: a human donor in good health.

The CDR3 reads CASSLVAAGGQETQYF. CDR3 nucleotides: TGTGCCAGCAGCTTAGTGGCAGCGGGGGGGCAAGAGACCCAGTACTTC. This chain connects TRBV7-6 to TRBJ2-5; TRBD2 matches at 10 bases. There are 16 residues in the CDR3. V lost 1 base, J lost 2 bases, and 4 bases stayed unmatched. CDR1 is SGHVS and CDR2 is FNYEAQ in the germline V gene.

This chain connects TRBV27 to TRBJ2-3, with 8 positions matching TRBD2. Germline V lookup: CDR1 MNHEY, CDR2 SMNVEV (reference sequence). The CDR3 contains 13 residues. Unmatched junction bases numbered 5, after V lost 2 bases and J lost 10 bases. CDR3 bases: TGTGCCAGCAGTTTAGGCGGGAGGCTCCCGCAGTATTTT. Its protein product is CASSLGGRLPQYF.